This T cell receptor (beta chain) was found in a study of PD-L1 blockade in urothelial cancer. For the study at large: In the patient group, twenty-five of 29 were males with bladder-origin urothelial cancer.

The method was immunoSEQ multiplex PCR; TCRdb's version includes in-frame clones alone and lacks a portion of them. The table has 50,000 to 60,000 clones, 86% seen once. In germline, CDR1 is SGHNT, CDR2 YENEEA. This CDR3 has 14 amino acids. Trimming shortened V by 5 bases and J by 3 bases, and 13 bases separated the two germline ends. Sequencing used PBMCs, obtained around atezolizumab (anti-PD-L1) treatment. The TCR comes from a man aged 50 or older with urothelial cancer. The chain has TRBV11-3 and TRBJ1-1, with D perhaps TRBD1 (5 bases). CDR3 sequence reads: CASSPSGDHTEAFF. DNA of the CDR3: TGTGCCAGCAGCCCCAGCGGGGACCACACTGAAGCTTTCTTT.